Each of the 11 T cell receptor beta chains below was sequenced from the same sample in a study of Graves' ophthalmopathy and Graves' hyperthyroidism. TCR beta CDR3 amplification used RNA transcripts. HTBI-primed RT-PCR formed the first round, and a multiplex PCR formed the second. From the multiplex PCR reads, TCRdb called clonotypes with MiXCR, one entry per CDR3 protein. The sample lists about 170,000 distinct CDR3 sequences; over 35% were seen once. Input material: peripheral blood. The receptors shown here come from a woman aged 35 to 49 with Graves' ophthalmopathy.

This clonotype was seen repeatedly, ten times or more. The chain joins TRBV12-3 or TRBV12-4 to TRBJ2-5; TRBD2 agrees at 10 bases. This CDR3 comprises 16 residues. V trimming: 3 bases; J trimming: 2 bases; junction bases outside the gene matches: 6. The CDR3 DNA is TGTGCCAGCAGTTTCTCGTCTAGCGGGGGACAAGAGACCCAGTACTTC. Translated, it gives CASSFSSSGGQETQYF.

The gene calls are TRBV19 and TRBJ1-1; D is ambiguous. V was cut by 5 bases and J by 1 base, with 8 bases left in between. The CDR3 sequence is 13 residues long. Germline-derived CDR1 and CDR2 are LNHDA and SQIVND (reference sequence). The CDR3: CASSAGSNTEAFF. The CDR3 DNA sequence: TGTGCCAGTAGTGCGGGGTCGAACACTGAAGCTTTCTTT.

This clonotype was observed at least ten times. J is TRBJ2-7 and V is TRBV2; 10 nucleotides line up with TRBD1. V lost 0 bases, J lost 4 bases, and 9 bases stayed unmatched. The CDR3 runs to 17 residues. Germline CDR1 reads SNHLY; CDR2 reads FYNNEI. The CDR3 reads CASSEAGEGQGIYEQYF. The CDR3 DNA reads TGTGCCAGCAGTGAAGCGGGCGAGGGACAGGGGATATACGAGCAGTACTTC.

This clonotype was counted at least ten times. The chain joins TRBV6-2 or TRBV6-3 to TRBJ1-5; weak D call: TRBD1 (6 bases). Deletions cut 5 bases from V and 4 bases from J, with 9 bases between. Per germline, CDR1 MNHEY and CDR2 SVGEGT. This CDR3 is built from 13 residues. CDR3 nucleotide sequence: TGTGCCAGCAGTGACAGGACAAATCAGCCCCAGCATTTT. Protein: CASSDRTNQPQHF.

This clonotype was counted ten times or more. J is TRBJ2-2 and V is TRBV15; the D gene is possibly TRBD2 (5 bases). This CDR3 has 15 residues. The germline V and J ends were trimmed by 0 bases and 5 bases, with 10 bases remaining between them. The germline gives CDR1 LNHNV, CDR2 YYDKDF (reference sequence). CDR3 protein: CATSREEVKTGELFF. The CDR3 DNA is TGTGCCACCAGCAGAGAGGAGGTTAAGACCGGGGAGCTGTTTTTT.

This clonotype appeared many times. V usage is TRBV28 and J usage is TRBJ1-2; D is possibly TRBD1 (5 bases). This CDR3 region has 12 residues. Germline CDR1 reads MDHEN; CDR2 reads SYDVKM. Trimming took off 6 bases at V and 4 bases at J, with 9 bases between the two ends. The CDR3 DNA reads TGTGCCAGCAGCCCTGACAGCTATGGCTACACCTTC. Encoded protein: CASSPDSYGYTF.

This clonotype was seen ten or more times. The chain is built from TRBV7-9 and TRBJ2-7, with D possibly TRBD2 on 6 matching bases. CDR1 is SEHNR, CDR2 FQNEAQ, per germline (reference sequence). The CDR3 is 14 residues long. Trimming took 0 bases from V and 2 from J, leaving 8 bases between them. CDR3 sequence reads: CASSLAGGTYEQYF. The CDR3 nucleotides are TGTGCCAGCAGCTTAGCGGGCGGGACCTACGAGCAGTACTTC.

The CDR3 loop is CASSYEGTRHF. DNA for the CDR3: TGTGCCAGCAGTTACGAGGGGACCCGCCATTTT. The chain recombines TRBV6-2 or TRBV6-3 with TRBJ1-5; D might be TRBD1 (5 bases). The germline V gene has CDR1 MNHEY and CDR2 SVGEGT. The CDR3 totals 11 residues. V gave up 2 bases and J gave up 16 bases, with 12 bases separating them.

Ten or more counts support this clonotype. The V call is TRBV18, the J call TRBJ2-7; no firm D call. The CDR3 covers 15 residues. Trimming removed 0 bases at V and 1 base at J, with 10 bases between. Germline loops: CDR1 KGHSH, CDR2 LQKENI. The CDR3 spells CASSPPVGQSYEQYF. DNA for the CDR3: TGTGCCAGCTCACCACCGGTAGGGCAGTCCTACGAGCAGTACTTC.

J is TRBJ2-7 and V is TRBV11-2; D not resolved. V shed 5 bases and J shed 2 bases, with 10 bases lying between them. CDR1 SGHAT and CDR2 FQNNGV come from the germline V gene. The CDR3 loop spans 13 amino acids. The CDR3 is CASSRIEAYEQYF. DNA of the CDR3: TGTGCCAGCAGCCGAATCGAGGCCTACGAGCAGTACTTC.

V is TRBV30 and J is TRBJ1-5, with D unclear. The germline CDR1 and CDR2 sequences are GTSNPN and SVGIG (reference sequence). This CDR3 contains 13 residues. V lost 3 bases to trimming and J lost 0 bases, with 6 bases between them. Written as DNA, the CDR3 is TGTGCCTGGAGGACACATAGCAATCAGCCCCAGCATTTT. It specifies CAWRTHSNQPQHF.